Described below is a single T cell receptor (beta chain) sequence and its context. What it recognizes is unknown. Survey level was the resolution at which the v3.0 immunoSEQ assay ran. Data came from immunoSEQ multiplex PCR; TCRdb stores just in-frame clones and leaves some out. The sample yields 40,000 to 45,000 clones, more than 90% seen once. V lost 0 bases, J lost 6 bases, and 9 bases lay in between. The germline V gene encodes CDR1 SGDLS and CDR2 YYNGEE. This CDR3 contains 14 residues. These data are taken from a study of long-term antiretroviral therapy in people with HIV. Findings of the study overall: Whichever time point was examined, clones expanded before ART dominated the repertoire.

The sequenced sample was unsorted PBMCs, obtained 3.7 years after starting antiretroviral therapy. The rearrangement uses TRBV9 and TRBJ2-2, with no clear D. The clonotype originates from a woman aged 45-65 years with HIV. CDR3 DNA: TGTGCCAGCAGCGTAGATGGGTTGGCCGGGGAGCTGTTTTTT. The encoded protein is CASSVDGLAGELFF.